This T cell receptor (beta chain) was sequenced in a study of CD8+CD57+ T cells in acquired aplastic anemia. General study points: The same twenty-nine CD8+ CDR3 sequences occurred in patients and in controls.

CDR3 and TCR beta VDJ profiling relied on genomic DNA as the template. TCRdb re-called the reads through MiXCR, storing one row per CDR3 protein. Here the sample spans about 180,000 distinct CDR3 sequences, approximately 48% being singletons. An expansion of CD8+CD57+ cells by flow cytometry had been shown in patients chosen for sequencing. The patients, all of them, had severe acquired aplastic anemia. This clonotype was recorded many times. The target antigen is unknown. V lost 4 bases to trimming and J lost 5 bases; unmatched junction nucleotides: 8. Germline-derived CDR1 and CDR2 are SGHTA and FQGNSA. The length of the CDR3 is 15 residues.

This chain links TRBV7-2 with TRBJ2-7, with 10 bases matching TRBD2. This sequence originates from a human donor with aplastic anemia. Sequences were obtained from sorted CD4+, CD8+, or CD8+CD57+ T cells (not recorded which) from PBMCs. The CDR3 here is CASSSQTSGENEQYF. CDR3 sequence (DNA): TGTGCCAGCAGCTCACAAACTAGCGGGGAGAACGAGCAGTACTTC. Supplemented by reference TRBV7-2 and TRBJ2-7, the full variable domain reads GAGVSQSPSNKVTEKGKDVELRCDPISGHTALYWYRQSLGQGLEFLIYFQGNSAPDKSGLPSDRFSAERTGGSVSTLTIQRTQQEDSAVYLCASSSQTSGENEQYFGPGTRLTVT.